This T cell receptor (beta chain) was found in a study of Ad26.COV2.S vaccination and SARS-CoV-2 variants. The wider study: Ad26.COV2.S, an intramuscular injection, was given once or twice 56 days apart.

Study-wide findings and caveats: Similar non-spike TCR breadth was seen in vaccine and placebo recipients. Spike-specific responses of CD8+ and CD4+ T cells were reported to display substantial breadth after vaccination. TCR breadth and depth estimates may have understated total T cell responses.

Generated by immunoSEQ multiplex PCR, the TCRdb table keeps only in-frame clones and is missing some. This table holds over 250,000 clones, approximately 89% found once. As concerns this clone: Its specificity is not known.

CDR1 and CDR2 from the germline V gene are LGHDT and YNNKEL (reference sequence). With 1 base clipped from V and 4 bases from J, the junction kept 4 bases outside the gene matches. The CDR3 extends over 15 amino acids. Documented treatment: around 19 received Ad26.COV2.S at low or high dose, single or two shots; five or six received placebo; per-sample allocation not given. Sample collection was performed on day 63 after the first vaccine or placebo injection. The source material was peripheral blood, sampled in a trial of Ad26.COV2.S vaccine versus placebo. The sequence was obtained from a person aged 18 to 65 who received the Ad26.COV2.S COVID-19 vaccine or a placebo. The J gene is TRBJ1-3, the V gene TRBV3-1 (or the pseudogene TRBV3-2); 7 nucleotides match TRBD1. CDR3 in amino acids: CASSQGATGGNTIYF. CDR3 coding DNA: TGTGCCAGCAGCCAAGGGGCGACAGGGGGAAACACCATATATTTT.